The 2 T cell receptor beta chains presented below share a single source sample, sequenced in a study of a mutant IDH1 vaccine in newly diagnosed glioma. Here immunoSEQ multiplex PCR was the method, and the copy in TCRdb shows in-frame clones only, minus some. The sample contains 45,000 to 55,000 clones, more than 60% of which appear only once. These receptors have no identified antigens. Time point here: week 35, safety follow-up. Each dose delivered 300 ug of mutant IDH1 20-mer peptide subcutaneously with imiquimod. Sequencing used PBMCs, obtained from a glioma patient whose treatment included an IDH1 peptide vaccine. The receptor set was obtained from a man aged 35 to 55 with glioma.

This clone has a single count. V usage is TRBV19 and J usage is TRBJ1-6, with TRBD1 matching over 10 bases. There are 16 residues in the CDR3. Germline CDR1 LNHDA, CDR2 SQIVND (reference sequence). After removal of 6 bases from V and 7 bases from J, the junction contained 9 bases not matched to a gene. The CDR3 region has the DNA TGTGCCAGTAGAACCCCCTCGGGACAGGGGAATTCACCCCTCCACTTT. It translates to CASRTPSGQGNSPLHF. The full variable domain, its missing parts supplied by reference TRBV19 and TRBJ1-6, is DGGITQSPKYLFRKEGQNVTLSCEQNLNHDAMYWYRQDPGQGLRLIYYSQIVNDFQKGDIAEGYSVSREKKESFPLTVTSAQKNPTAFYLCASRTPSGQGNSPLHFGNGTRLTVT.

The chain joins TRBV10-1 to TRBJ1-2, with D possibly being TRBD1 (6 bases). V shed 4 bases and J shed 4 bases, with 7 bases lying between them. CDR1 is WNHNN, CDR2 SYGVQD, per germline (reference sequence). This CDR3 has 12 amino acids. The CDR3: CASSADSYGYTF. The CDR3 region has the DNA TGCGCCAGCAGTGCGGACAGCTATGGCTACACCTTC.